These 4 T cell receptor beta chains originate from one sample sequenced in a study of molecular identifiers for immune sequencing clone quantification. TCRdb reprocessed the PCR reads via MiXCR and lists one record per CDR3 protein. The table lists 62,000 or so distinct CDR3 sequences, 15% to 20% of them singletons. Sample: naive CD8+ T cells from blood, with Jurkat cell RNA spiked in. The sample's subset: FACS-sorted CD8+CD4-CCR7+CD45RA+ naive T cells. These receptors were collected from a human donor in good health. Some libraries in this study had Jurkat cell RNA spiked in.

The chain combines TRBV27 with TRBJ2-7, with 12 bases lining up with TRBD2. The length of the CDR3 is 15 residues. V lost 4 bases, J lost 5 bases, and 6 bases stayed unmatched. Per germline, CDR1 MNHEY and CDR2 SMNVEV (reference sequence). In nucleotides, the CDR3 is TGTGCCAGCAGTTGGGGACTAGCGGGTTCCGACGAGCAGTACTTC. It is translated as CASSWGLAGSDEQYF.

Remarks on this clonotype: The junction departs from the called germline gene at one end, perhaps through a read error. This CDR3 reads CASSRLGTTVNCGYTF. CDR3 bases: TGCGCCAGCAGCCGCCTAGGTACAACGGTTAACTGTGGCTACACCTTC. The chain carries TRBV4-1 and TRBJ1-2; D not certain. Germline assignment: CDR1 MGHRA and CDR2 YSYEKL. The CDR3 runs to 16 residues.

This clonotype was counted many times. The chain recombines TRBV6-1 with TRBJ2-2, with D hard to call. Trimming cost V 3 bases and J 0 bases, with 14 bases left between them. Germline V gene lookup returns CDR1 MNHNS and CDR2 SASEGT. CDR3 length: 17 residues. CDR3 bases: TGTGCCAGCAGTGACCCAGACGGTTACCCGAACACCGGGGAGCTGTTTTTT. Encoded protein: CASSDPDGYPNTGELFF.

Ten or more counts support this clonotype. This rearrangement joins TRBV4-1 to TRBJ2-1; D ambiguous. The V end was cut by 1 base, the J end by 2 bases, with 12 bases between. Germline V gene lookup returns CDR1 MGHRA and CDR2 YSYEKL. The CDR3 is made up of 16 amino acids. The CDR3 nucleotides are TGCGCCAGCAGCCAAGTTACGAGCTCCACCTACAATGAGCAGTTCTTC. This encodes CASSQVTSSTYNEQFF.